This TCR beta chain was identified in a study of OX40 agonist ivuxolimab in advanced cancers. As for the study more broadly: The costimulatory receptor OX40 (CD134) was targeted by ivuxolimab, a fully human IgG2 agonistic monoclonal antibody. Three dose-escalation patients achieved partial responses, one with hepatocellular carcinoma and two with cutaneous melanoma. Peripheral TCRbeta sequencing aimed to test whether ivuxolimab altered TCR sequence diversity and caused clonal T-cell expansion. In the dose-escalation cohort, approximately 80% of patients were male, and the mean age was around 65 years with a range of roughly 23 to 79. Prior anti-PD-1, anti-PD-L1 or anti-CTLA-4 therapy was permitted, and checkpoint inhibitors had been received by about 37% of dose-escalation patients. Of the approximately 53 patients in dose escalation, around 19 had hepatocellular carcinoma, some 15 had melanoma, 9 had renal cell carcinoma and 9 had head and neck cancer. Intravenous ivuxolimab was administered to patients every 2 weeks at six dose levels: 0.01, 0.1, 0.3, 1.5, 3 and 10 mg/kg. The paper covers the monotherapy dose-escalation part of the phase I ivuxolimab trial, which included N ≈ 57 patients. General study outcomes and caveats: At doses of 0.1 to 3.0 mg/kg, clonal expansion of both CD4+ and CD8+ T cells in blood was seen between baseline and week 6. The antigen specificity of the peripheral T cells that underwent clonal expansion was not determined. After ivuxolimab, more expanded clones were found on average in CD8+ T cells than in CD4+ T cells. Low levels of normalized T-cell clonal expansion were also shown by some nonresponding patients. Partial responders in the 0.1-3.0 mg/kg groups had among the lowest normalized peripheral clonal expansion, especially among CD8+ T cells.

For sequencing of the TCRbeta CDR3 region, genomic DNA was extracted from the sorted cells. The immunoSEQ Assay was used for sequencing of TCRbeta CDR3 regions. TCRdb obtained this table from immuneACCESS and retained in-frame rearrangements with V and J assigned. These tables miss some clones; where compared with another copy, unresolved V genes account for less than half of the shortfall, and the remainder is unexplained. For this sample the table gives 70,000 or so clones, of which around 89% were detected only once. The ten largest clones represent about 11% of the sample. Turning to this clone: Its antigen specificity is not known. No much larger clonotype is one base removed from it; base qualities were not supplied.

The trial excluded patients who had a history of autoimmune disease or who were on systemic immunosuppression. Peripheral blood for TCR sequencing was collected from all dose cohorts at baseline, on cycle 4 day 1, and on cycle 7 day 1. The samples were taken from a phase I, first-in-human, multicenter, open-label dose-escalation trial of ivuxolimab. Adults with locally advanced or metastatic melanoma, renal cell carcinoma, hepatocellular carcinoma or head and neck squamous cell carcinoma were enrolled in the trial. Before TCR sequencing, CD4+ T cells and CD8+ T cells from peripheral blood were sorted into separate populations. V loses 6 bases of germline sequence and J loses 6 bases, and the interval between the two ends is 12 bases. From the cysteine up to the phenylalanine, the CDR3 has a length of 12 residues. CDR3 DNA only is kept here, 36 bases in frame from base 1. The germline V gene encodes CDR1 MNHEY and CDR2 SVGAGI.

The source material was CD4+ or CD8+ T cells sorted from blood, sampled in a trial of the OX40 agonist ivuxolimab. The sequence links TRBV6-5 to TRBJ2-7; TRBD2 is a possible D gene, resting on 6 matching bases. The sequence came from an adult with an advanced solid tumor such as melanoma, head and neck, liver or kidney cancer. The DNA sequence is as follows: TGTGCCAGCAGCCCCCAGGGACTCGAGCAGTACTTC. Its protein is CASSPQGLEQYF.